These T cell receptor beta chains were read from a single sample in a study of post-analysis software for immune sequencing data. MiXCR, run by TCRdb on the PCR reads, gives a single entry per CDR3 protein. Among roughly 600,000 distinct CDR3 sequences, 44% were seen once, and the ten largest hold under 2%. Sample: blood. These receptors all come from a girl aged 10 to 17 with multiple sclerosis. Both conserved end residues are part of each CDR3. Each record gives: V gene, J gene, clone size, D gene, CDR3 protein, CDR3 DNA. The D gene is left open where the match is weak. Clone size, where shown, is once, few, many, or a class for clones that have expanded.

>TRBV20-1|TRBJ2-5|-|TRBD1
CSASWTGGETQYF
TGCAGTGCTAGCTGGACAGGCGGAGAGACCCAGTACTTC
>TRBV12-3/TRBV12-4|TRBJ2-1|-|TRBD2
CASLLAGGLAYNEQFF
TGTGCCAGCCTTTTAGCGGGAGGGCTGGCCTACAATGAGCAGTTCTTC
>TRBV7-3|TRBJ2-3|-|-
CASRGATGTDTQYF
TGTGCCAGCAGGGGAGCGACGGGCACAGATACGCAGTATTTT
>TRBV12-3/TRBV12-4|TRBJ2-7|-|-
CASSLAGSETGFDEQYF
TGTGCCAGCAGTTTAGCGGGGTCCGAGACAGGATTTGACGAGCAGTACTTC
>TRBV11-1|TRBJ2-7|-|-
CASSLRQVGTSEQYF
TGTGCCAGCAGTCTTAGACAGGTGGGGACCAGCGAGCAGTACTTC
>TRBV7-9|TRBJ2-1|-|-
CASSLVGTGYNEQFF
TGTGCCAGCAGCTTAGTAGGTACGGGATACAATGAGCAGTTCTTC
>TRBV10-3|TRBJ2-1|few|-
CAISEEGRYNEQFF
TGTGCCATCAGTGAGGAGGGACGCTACAATGAGCAGTTCTTC
>TRBV6-1|TRBJ2-1|once|TRBD1
CASSEPGQSINEQFF
TGTGCCAGCAGTGAACCGGGACAGAGCATCAATGAGCAGTTCTTC
>TRBV12-3/TRBV12-4|TRBJ2-1|-|TRBD1
CASSPRSAGGNEQFF
TGTGCCAGCAGTCCCAGGTCTGCAGGGGGCAATGAGCAGTTCTTC
>TRBV29-1|TRBJ2-5|-|-
CSVVPTPGETQYF
TGCAGCGTTGTCCCGACGCCCGGAGAGACCCAGTACTTC
>TRBV5-1|TRBJ1-4|-|-
CASSSGFRNEKLFF
TGCGCCAGCAGCTCAGGATTTCGGAATGAAAAACTGTTTTTT
>TRBV18|TRBJ1-1|-|-
CASSPSGSTEAFF
TGTGCCAGCTCACCCTCGGGGAGTACTGAAGCTTTCTTT
>TRBV29-1|TRBJ2-3|few|-
CSVDRLTDTQYF
TGCAGCGTTGATAGGCTCACAGATACGCAGTATTTT
>TRBV12-3/TRBV12-4|TRBJ2-3|-|TRBD2
CASSLGLAVSTDTQYF
TGTGCCAGCAGTTTAGGCCTAGCGGTAAGCACAGATACGCAGTATTTT
>TRBV20-1|TRBJ1-2|-|-
CSARDQAGGGYGYTF
TGCAGTGCTAGAGATCAGGCAGGAGGTGGCTATGGCTACACCTTC
>TRBV5-1|TRBJ2-1|few|TRBD1
CASSWGQGAVYNEQFF
TGCGCCAGCAGCTGGGGACAGGGGGCGGTCTACAATGAGCAGTTCTTC
>TRBV7-7|TRBJ1-1|few|-
CASSLKENTEAFF
TGTGCCAGCAGCTTAAAGGAGAACACTGAAGCTTTCTTT
>TRBV3-1|TRBJ1-2|-|-
CASSQGVRMGGYTF
TGTGCCAGCAGCCAAGGGGTCCGGATGGGCGGCTACACCTTC
>TRBV7-8|TRBJ2-1|-|-
CASSLALVTNNEQFF
TGTGCCAGCAGCTTAGCGCTAGTGACTAACAATGAGCAGTTCTTC
>TRBV5-5|TRBJ1-5|-|-
CASSGYINQPQHF
TGTGCCAGCAGCGGTTACATCAATCAGCCCCAGCATTTT
>TRBV6-1|TRBJ1-1|few|-
CASSVRGMNTEAFF
TGTGCCAGCAGTGTTAGGGGAATGAACACTGAAGCTTTCTTT
>TRBV10-3|TRBJ2-5|many|-
CAISEDGETQYF
TGTGCCATCAGTGAGGATGGAGAGACCCAGTACTTC
>TRBV5-1|TRBJ1-5|-|-
CASSPDLYQPQHF
TGCGCCAGCAGCCCGGACCTCTATCAGCCCCAGCATTTT
>TRBV19|TRBJ2-7|-|-
CASSAGSKQYF
TGTGCCAGCAGTGCAGGGAGTAAGCAGTACTTC
>TRBV12-3/TRBV12-4|TRBJ1-1|-|-
CAGSLEVNTEAFF
TGTGCCGGCAGTTTAGAGGTTAACACTGAAGCTTTCTTT
>TRBV5-1|TRBJ2-4|once|-
CASSRGPESKNIQYF
TGCGCCAGCAGCCGTGGCCCAGAATCCAAAAACATTCAGTACTTC
>TRBV29-1|TRBJ1-2|-|-
CSVDPPSEVGSNYGYTF
TGCAGCGTTGATCCCCCTTCGGAGGTTGGATCTAACTATGGCTACACCTTC
>TRBV5-1|TRBJ2-5|few|-
CASSAQFGGGETQYF
TGCGCCAGCAGCGCGCAGTTCGGGGGAGGAGAGACCCAGTACTTC
>TRBV10-3|TRBJ1-5|-|TRBD1
CAISESSGGGFRPQHF
TGTGCCATCAGTGAGTCGTCAGGGGGCGGCTTTCGGCCCCAGCATTTT
>TRBV9|TRBJ1-4|once|-
CASSGTTAGEKLFF
TGTGCCAGCAGCGGGACGACAGCGGGAGAAAAACTGTTTTTT
>TRBV4-1|TRBJ1-2|-|TRBD1
CASRENRGGGNYGYTF
TGCGCCAGCAGGGAGAACAGGGGCGGAGGCAACTATGGCTACACCTTC
>TRBV4-2|TRBJ2-5|few|-
CASSQDSAQRTQYF
TGTGCCAGCAGCCAAGATTCAGCCCAAAGGACCCAGTACTTC
>TRBV7-9|TRBJ2-2|-|TRBD1
CASSPTGWTTGELFF
TGTGCCAGCAGCCCGACAGGGTGGACCACCGGGGAGCTGTTTTTT
>TRBV10-3|TRBJ1-2|-|TRBD1
CAIRTGVRGYGYTF
TGTGCCATCAGAACAGGGGTCAGAGGCTATGGCTACACCTTC
>TRBV20-1|TRBJ2-7|-|-
CSARMGGLGQYF
TGCAGTGCTAGGATGGGGGGGCTTGGGCAGTACTTC
>TRBV12-3/TRBV12-4|TRBJ2-5|-|-
CASSTLKQGTQYF
TGTGCCAGCAGTACCCTTAAACAAGGGACCCAGTACTTC
>TRBV21-1|TRBJ2-3|-|-
CACFDSDTQYF
TGTGCCTGCTTCGATTCAGATACGCAGTATTTT
>TRBV12-3/TRBV12-4|TRBJ1-1|-|-
CASTTGRMDGEAFF
TGTGCCAGCACCACGGGACGGATGGACGGTGAAGCTTTCTTT
>TRBV7-8|TRBJ2-1|-|-
CASSLRGSPRGSYNEQFF
TGTGCCAGCAGCCTCCGTGGGTCACCAAGGGGCTCCTACAATGAGCAGTTCTTC
>TRBV12-3/TRBV12-4|TRBJ2-5|-|-
CASMRVETQYF
TGTGCCAGCATGCGCGTAGAGACCCAGTACTTC
>TRBV7-9|TRBJ1-2|-|-
CASSPLLSGYGYTF
TGTGCCAGCAGCCCCCTCCTTTCGGGGTATGGCTACACCTTC
>TRBV29-1|TRBJ2-5|-|-
CSVISLETQYF
TGCAGCGTGATCTCGTTGGAGACCCAGTACTTC